This T cell receptor (beta chain) originates from a study of STAT3 mutations in large granular lymphocyte leukemia. Concerning this clone itself: Its antigen is still unknown.

Germline assignment: CDR1 LNHNV and CDR2 YYDKDF (reference sequence). There are 20 residues in the CDR3. Trimming cost V 0 bases and J 5 bases; bases outside gene matches: 15. Generated by immunoSEQ multiplex PCR, the TCRdb table keeps only in-frame clones and is missing some. The sample has roughly 22,000 clones; around 93% are singletons. Regarding the study as a whole: Every T-cell large granular lymphocyte leukemia patient had at least one immunodominant TCR beta clonotype.

The rearrangement joins TRBV15 to TRBJ2-3, with TRBD2 matching over 12 bases. This sequence was found in a man in his forties or fifties with T-cell large granular lymphocyte leukemia. Some clones in this sample may be carry-over from other donors' samples. Sequenced input: peripheral blood mononuclear cells. The CDR3: CATSRDGIHPTSGGRDTQYF. CDR3 DNA sequence: TGTGCCACCAGCAGAGATGGAATACACCCTACTAGCGGGGGGAGAGATACGCAGTATTTT.